A selection of T cell receptor beta chains follows, all from one sample in a study of blood T cell repertoires in COVID-19. TCRdb's copy holds only in-frame clones and misses some; the assay was immunoSEQ multiplex PCR. The sample holds 250,000 to 400,000 clones, more than 70% seen once. Sequencing was done on a sample of peripheral blood. Receptor source: a woman younger than 45 with COVID-19, enrolled during active disease. The CDR3 runs from the conserved cysteine through the conserved F or W. D genes are given only for firm matches. Some rows mark clone size as missing; the rest say once, few, many or name a class of expanded clone.

clone_size	v_call	d_call	j_call	cdr3_nt	cdr3_aa
NA	TRBV11-2	NA	TRBJ1-1	TGTGCCAGCAGCCGAGGGACGGGACATTTGAACACTGAAGCTTTCTTT	CASSRGTGHLNTEAFF
NA	TRBV28	NA	TRBJ2-5	TGTGCCAGCAGCAGCTTCATCCGGGAGTCCCAAGAGACCCAGTACTTC	CASSSFIRESQETQYF
NA	TRBV5-6	NA	TRBJ1-2	TGTGCCAGCAGTTTCACAGGGAATTCGGGTGGCTACACCTTC	CASSFTGNSGGYTF
NA	TRBV3-1/TRBV3-2	TRBD1	TRBJ1-3	TGTGCCAGCAGCCAGAGAGACAGGGGACACACCATATATTTT	CASSQRDRGHTIYF
once	TRBV6-5	NA	TRBJ2-3	TGTGCCAGCGGGGGCCCCTCCCGCGCAGATACGCAGTATTTT	CASGGPSRADTQYF
NA	TRBV19	NA	TRBJ1-6	TGTGCCAGTATGTATGCAGTCTCTAATTCACCCCTCCACTTT	CASMYAVSNSPLHF
NA	TRBV18	NA	TRBJ1-4	TGTGCCAGCTCACCACCGGTCAGAGAAAAACTGTTTTTT	CASSPPVREKLFF
NA	TRBV30	NA	TRBJ1-1	TGTGCCTGGAGGTTGCAGATGAACACTGAAGCTTTCTTT	CAWRLQMNTEAFF
NA	TRBV3-1/TRBV3-2	TRBD1	TRBJ1-4	TGTGCCAGCAGCCACAGACAGGGCACTAATGAAAAACTGTTTTTT	CASSHRQGTNEKLFF
NA	TRBV9	NA	TRBJ2-2	TGTGCCAGCAGCGTCAATAAGGCCAGGGGAACTTCCACCGGGGAGCTGTTTTTT	CASSVNKARGTSTGELFF
NA	TRBV27	TRBD2	TRBJ2-2	TGTGCCAGCAGTTTATCGGAGCGGGGAGGGGATGAGCTGTTTTTT	CASSLSERGGDELFF
NA	TRBV5-1	NA	TRBJ1-1	TGCGCCAGCAGCTTTGCAGGGGAAGCTTTCTTT	CASSFAGEAFF
few	TRBV18	TRBD1	TRBJ2-5	TGTGCCAGCTCACCATCAGGACACAGGGGGCCTACTAACCAAGAGACCCAGTACTTC	CASSPSGHRGPTNQETQYF
NA	TRBV7-9	NA	TRBJ2-1	TGTGCCAGCAGCTTTCGGGGAACCCACAATGAGCAGTTCTTC	CASSFRGTHNEQFF
NA	TRBV6-5	NA	TRBJ2-6	TGTGCCAGCAGTTACGGAGGGAGCTCTGGGGCCAACGTCCTGACTTTC	CASSYGGSSGANVLTF
NA	TRBV7-9	NA	TRBJ2-1	TGTGCCAGCAGCTTCAGGGGTACTCATGAGCAGTTCTTC	CASSFRGTHEQFF
NA	TRBV6-2/TRBV6-3	NA	TRBJ1-4	TGTGCCAGCAGTTACCGGGACAACTATGAAAAACTGTTTTTT	CASSYRDNYEKLFF
NA	TRBV5-1	NA	TRBJ2-7	TGCGCCAGCAGCTTGGCCCAGGGAATATTCTACGAGCAGTACTTC	CASSLAQGIFYEQYF
NA	TRBV4-1	TRBD2	TRBJ2-1	TGCGCCAGCAGCCAAGTAGCGGGGGGCCTGGGAGAGCAGTTCTTC	CASSQVAGGLGEQFF
NA	TRBV6-1	NA	TRBJ2-3	TGTGCCAGCAGTGGACGACAGGCCTCTAGCACAGATACGCAGTATTTT	CASSGRQASSTDTQYF
NA	TRBV18	NA	TRBJ2-5	TGTGCCAGCTCACCCCGCTTGCAACGGGGTAAGGCAGAGACCCAGTACTTC	CASSPRLQRGKAETQYF
NA	TRBV19	NA	TRBJ1-5	TGTGCCAGTAGTATCTACTCAGCGGATTATAGCAATCAGCCCCAGCATTTT	CASSIYSADYSNQPQHF
NA	TRBV3-1/TRBV3-2	NA	TRBJ1-1	TGTGCCAGCAGCCTACAGGGAGATGAAGCTTTCTTT	CASSLQGDEAFF
NA	TRBV5-1	TRBD1	TRBJ1-1	TGCGCCAGCAGCCGGGACAGGGGGCACGGTACTGAAGCTTTCTTT	CASSRDRGHGTEAFF
NA	TRBV5-6	NA	TRBJ2-3	TGTGCCAGCAGCTGGGGGCTAGTGAGCACAGATACGCAGTATTTT	CASSWGLVSTDTQYF
many	TRBV15	NA	TRBJ2-6	TGTGCCACCAGCAGAGATCACTCTGGGGCCAACGTCCTGACTTTC	CATSRDHSGANVLTF
many	TRBV7-9	NA	TRBJ2-3	TGTGCCAGCAGCCCCCGGTGGGCGCAGAATAACATGGATACGCAGTATTTT	CASSPRWAQNNMDTQYF
NA	TRBV28	TRBD2	TRBJ2-3	TGTGCCAGCAGTCCGAGGACTAGCGGGGGAGCAGATACGCAGTATTTT	CASSPRTSGGADTQYF
NA	TRBV5-1	TRBD1	TRBJ1-6	TGCGCCAGCAGCTTACCGGGACAGGGATCCTCACCCCTCCACTTT	CASSLPGQGSSPLHF
NA	TRBV7-9	TRBD1	TRBJ1-1	TGTGCCAGCAGCTTATTTGGGACAGGGGTCACTGAAGCTTTCTTT	CASSLFGTGVTEAFF
NA	TRBV28	TRBD1	TRBJ1-4	TGTGCCAGCAGCTCCGGGACAGGGAACGAAAAACTGTTTTTT	CASSSGTGNEKLFF
NA	TRBV7-9	NA	TRBJ1-2	TGTGCCAGCAGCCGCGCGAGACGGGCGGAGGGTGAGGGCTACACCTTC	CASSRARRAEGEGYTF
NA	TRBV12-5	NA	TRBJ1-1	TGTGCTAGTGGTCCTCCCCAAACATCGAACACTGAAGCTTTCTTT	CASGPPQTSNTEAFF
once	TRBV28	NA	TRBJ1-2	TGTGCCAGCAGCCTCCCTCTGGCCGCAAGCTATGGCTACACCTTC	CASSLPLAASYGYTF
NA	TRBV24-1	NA	TRBJ2-3	TGTGCCACCAGTGATCCCGCATCGGGTACGCAGTATTTT	CATSDPASGTQYF
once	TRBV13	NA	TRBJ2-5	TGTGCCAGCCACATCCAGGGGATCCAAGAGACCCAGTACTTC	CASHIQGIQETQYF
few	TRBV18	TRBD1	TRBJ1-1	TGTGCCAGCTCTCTCGGGACAGCGAACACTGAAGCTTTCTTT	CASSLGTANTEAFF
NA	TRBV27	TRBD2	TRBJ2-2	TGTGCCAGCAGTTTACGGGGACTAGCGGGGCCCGGGGAGCTGTTTTTT	CASSLRGLAGPGELFF
NA	TRBV4-2	TRBD1	TRBJ1-1	TGTGCCAGCAGCCGGGACAGGGATGAAGCTTTCTTT	CASSRDRDEAFF
NA	TRBV6-5	TRBD1	TRBJ1-4	TGTGCCAGCAGTTACGGAGGGGGCCTTGAAAAACTGTTTTTT	CASSYGGGLEKLFF